These 29 T cell receptor beta chains share one sample of origin, sequenced in a study of naive and memory T cell subsets. An oligonucleotide containing a UMI was ligated to the 3' end of TCR cDNA. The SP2 primer and nested alpha and beta constant region primers amplified ligated cDNA in four rounds. TCRdb ran MiXCR on the 5' RACE reads and lists one entry per CDR3 protein. This sample has 50,000 to 60,000 distinct CDR3 sequences, with about 7.1% found just once. The receptors here all came from a female donor in good health.

In its sample, this clonotype was seen a few times. The gene calls are TRBV27 and TRBJ2-1; D unresolved. This CDR3 contains 15 residues. Germline lookup yields CDR1 MNHEY and CDR2 SMNVEV (reference sequence). The V gene lost 4 bases and the J gene lost 2 bases, with 12 bases spanning the gap. This chain's CDR3 is CASSYETFPYNEQFF. The CDR3, as DNA: TGTGCCAGCAGTTACGAGACGTTCCCCTACAATGAGCAGTTCTTC.

This chain joins TRBV3-1 and TRBJ2-1; maybe TRBD1 (5 bases). Germline V gives CDR1 LGHDT, CDR2 YNNKEL (reference sequence). V lost 0 bases, J lost 8 bases, and 11 bases lay in between. The length of the CDR3 is 14 residues. CDR3 residues: CASSQERTRHEQFF. CDR3 in DNA: TGTGCCAGCAGCCAAGAGCGGACACGCCATGAGCAGTTCTTC.

This clonotype was found a few times. The chain employs TRBV10-3 and TRBJ1-5, with 11 positions matching TRBD1. Germline lookup yields CDR1 ENHRY and CDR2 SYGVKD. Trimming took 3 bases from V and 0 from J; bases not matched to a gene: 1. The CDR3 is 16 residues long. The CDR3 reads CAISDGTGGSNQPQHF. DNA for the CDR3: TGTGCCATCAGTGACGGGACAGGGGGTAGCAATCAGCCCCAGCATTTT.

This clonotype was counted at least ten times. J is TRBJ1-1 and V is TRBV7-9; 7 nucleotides agree with TRBD1. There are 13 residues in the CDR3. Germline V gene lookup returns CDR1 SEHNR and CDR2 FQNEAQ (reference sequence). The V segment lost 10 bases and the J segment 0 bases; nucleotides outside the gene matches: 5. CDR3 nucleotide sequence: TGTGCCACCGACGACAGGGTGAACACTGAAGCTTTCTTT. This codes for CATDDRVNTEAFF.

This clonotype was detected many times. This chain links TRBV7-2 with TRBJ1-3, with 7 nucleotides matching TRBD1. The junction had 10 bases not matched to a gene; V was cut back by 5 bases and J by 0 bases. This CDR3 has 17 amino acids. Germline V gene sequence: CDR1 SGHTA, CDR2 FQGNSA. Here the CDR3 reads CASSRKTGYLSGNTIYF. Written as DNA, the CDR3 is TGTGCCAGCAGCCGTAAGACAGGGTACCTCTCTGGAAACACCATATATTTT.

This clonotype is a singleton in its sample. The chain carries TRBV6-1 and TRBJ2-5; TRBD2 aligns across 12 bases. CDR1 and CDR2 (germline): MNHNS, SASEGT. There are 18 residues in the CDR3. V trimming: 2 bases; J trimming: 1 base; junction bases outside the gene matches: 8. Here the CDR3 reads CASSERGLGLAGQETQYF. Here the CDR3 DNA reads TGTGCCAGCAGTGAACGGGGGCTGGGACTAGCGGGCCAAGAGACCCAGTACTTC.

This clonotype was detected ten times or more. The chain joins TRBV15 to TRBJ2-7, with a possible D match to TRBD1 (6 bases). V lost 1 base and J lost 3, with 10 bases in between. Germline CDR1 and CDR2: LNHNV and YYDKDF (reference sequence). This CDR3 contains 14 residues. In DNA, the CDR3 is TGTGCCACCAGCAGAGGGGGCAGGGGCTACGAGCAGTACTTC. Amino acids: CATSRGGRGYEQYF.

This clonotype has a count of ten or more. This chain connects TRBV5-1 to TRBJ2-4; tentatively, D is TRBD1 (5 bases). Deletions cut 0 bases from V and 6 bases from J, with 13 bases between. The CDR3 loop spans 15 amino acids. Germline loops: CDR1 SGHRS, CDR2 YFSETQ. CDR3 protein: CASSLDPGRGNIQYF. The CDR3 DNA is TGCGCCAGCAGCTTGGATCCAGGGCGTGGAAACATTCAGTACTTC.

This clonotype was counted a few times. This chain uses TRBV7-2 with TRBJ2-5; 10 positions match TRBD1. The trim removed 5 bases at V and 5 bases at J, leaving 8 bases unmatched. The CDR3 is made up of 15 amino acids. Germline V gene sequence: CDR1 SGHTA, CDR2 FQGNSA. The CDR3 DNA reads as TGTGCCAGCAGCAAAAGACAGGGGGCGGGGGAGACCCAGTACTTC. Translated, it gives CASSKRQGAGETQYF.

This clonotype was detected only a few times. The chain joins TRBV7-2 to TRBJ1-1; D ambiguous. CDR3 length equals 17 residues. V was shortened by 0 bases and J by 0 bases, with 14 bases between the two germline ends. The germline gives CDR1 SGHTA, CDR2 FQGNSA. CDR3 in DNA: TGTGCCAGCAGCTTAGCCGGACCGAAGCCTATGAACACTGAAGCTTTCTTT. Translating it yields CASSLAGPKPMNTEAFF.

At least ten counts were recorded for this clonotype. This chain connects TRBV20-1 to TRBJ1-5, with D possibly matching TRBD1 (5 bases). With 7 bases removed from V and 7 bases from J, the gap between germline ends came to 8 bases. Germline CDR1 is DFQATT and CDR2 is SNEGSKA (reference sequence). This CDR3 is 10 amino acids long. The CDR3 sequence is CSVGGQPQHF. The CDR3 bases are TGCAGTGTTGGGGGGCAGCCCCAGCATTTT.

In this sample, this clonotype turned up a few times. V usage is TRBV3-2 and J usage is TRBJ1-5; TRBD1 is taken as the D call from the table, unchecked against the DNA. TRBV3-2 counts as a pseudogene. The CDR3 has 16 amino acids. In DNA, the CDR3 is TGTGCCAGCAGCCAAGAAAAAGACAGGGAGAGCCAGCCCCAGCATTTT. Protein product: CASSQEKDRESQPQHF.

This clonotype was counted many times. The CDR3 region has the DNA TGTGCCAGCAGGGGTCGCGGGGGGACCCTGCCCACAGATACGCAGTATTTT. It yields the protein CASRGRGGTLPTDTQYF. The chain joins TRBV11-2 to TRBJ2-3; 8 nucleotides match TRBD2. The CDR3 is made up of 17 amino acids. The ends lost 6 bases at V and 2 bases at J; junction bases unmatched: 13. Germline values: CDR1 SGHAT, CDR2 FQNNGV.

This clonotype showed up many times. The rearrangement joins TRBV27 to TRBJ1-1; 10 positions match TRBD1. Per the germline V gene, CDR1 is MNHEY and CDR2 is SMNVEV (reference sequence). The CDR3 has 14 residues. V gave up 6 bases and J gave up 4 bases; unmatched junction bases: 5. The CDR3 DNA reads as TGTGCCAGCAGCAAGACAGGGGGCCGCACTGAAGCTTTCTTT. It yields the protein CASSKTGGRTEAFF.

For the CDR3, the DNA is TGTGCCAGCAGCCGCAAAATTGCCACCGGGACTAGCGGCGAGACCCAGTACTTC. As protein: CASSRKIATGTSGETQYF. The chain has TRBV3-1 and TRBJ2-5; 11 positions agree with TRBD2. With 4 bases clipped from V and 5 bases from J, the junction kept 15 bases outside the gene matches. Germline V gene lookup returns CDR1 LGHDT and CDR2 YNNKEL (reference sequence). CDR3 size: 18 residues.

The chain employs TRBV18 and TRBJ2-5, with 9 bases fitting TRBD2. Germline V gene data show CDR1 as KGHSH and CDR2 as LQKENI. This CDR3 region has 14 residues. Trimming cost V 2 bases and J 2 bases; bases outside gene matches: 0. The CDR3 loop reads CASSPTSGQETQYF. CDR3 DNA sequence: TGTGCCAGCTCACCAACTAGCGGGCAAGAGACCCAGTACTTC.

The chain has TRBV7-2 and TRBJ2-2, with 15 nucleotides matching TRBD2. Germline CDR1 reads SGHTA; CDR2 reads FQGNSA. This CDR3 is built from 17 residues. V was pared by 3 bases and J by 6 bases, with 5 bases of the junction left unmatched. The CDR3 DNA is TGTGCCAGCAGCTTCGGACTAGCGGGGGGGAGGGCCGGGGAGCTGTTTTTT. Amino acid sequence: CASSFGLAGGRAGELFF.

This clonotype has at least ten counts. V and J are TRBV7-8 and TRBJ1-5; no clear D. Germline CDR1 reads SGHVS; CDR2 reads FQNEAQ. V was trimmed by 1 base and J by 6 bases, leaving 10 bases between them. The CDR3 sequence is 14 residues long. The CDR3 here is CASSLVAEGQPQHF. The DNA for the CDR3 is TGTGCCAGCAGCTTAGTCGCAGAAGGTCAGCCCCAGCATTTT. The whole variable domain, remainder taken from reference TRBV7-8 and TRBJ1-5, is GAGVSQSPRYKVAKRGQDVALRCDPISGHVSLFWYQQALGQGPEFLTYFQNEAQLDKSGLPSDRFFAERPEGSVSTLKIQRTQQEDSAVYLCASSLVAEGQPQHFGDGTRLSIL.

This clonotype was seen many times. The genes are TRBV20-1 and TRBJ1-1; tentative D call: TRBD1 (5 bases). The CDR3 is 16 amino acids. The V and J ends lost 1 base and 0 bases respectively, with 15 bases between them. From germline, CDR1 is DFQATT and CDR2 SNEGSKA (reference sequence). The CDR3 DNA is TGCAGTGCTAGAGGGGTCACAGGCCGATTGAACACTGAAGCTTTCTTT. Its translation: CSARGVTGRLNTEAFF.

This clonotype was detected a few times. The chain is built from TRBV30 and TRBJ2-1; no clear D. The CDR3 sequence is 13 residues long. V was cut by 3 bases and J by 8 bases, with 14 bases left in between. Germline CDR1 GTSNPN, CDR2 SVGIG (reference sequence). The CDR3 reads CAWRWGTHDEQFF. The CDR3 DNA follows: TGTGCCTGGAGGTGGGGAACGCACGATGAGCAGTTCTTC.

This clonotype was recorded at least ten times. This chain links TRBV7-2 with TRBJ1-2, with a tentative D call TRBD1 (6 bases). There are 12 residues in the CDR3. Germline values: CDR1 SGHTA, CDR2 FQGNSA. Trimming shortened V by 11 bases and J by 8 bases, and 18 bases separated the two germline ends. DNA of the CDR3: TGTGCCTCCCGACAGGACTCGTACGGCTACACCTTC. Its protein product is CASRQDSYGYTF.

Notes on this clonotype: A much larger clonotype is one base distant, so this may be a read error. The chain is built from TRBV12-3 or TRBV12-4 and TRBJ2-3; D is undetermined. The CDR3 extends over 15 amino acids. V was trimmed by 10 bases and J by 1 base, leaving 18 bases between them. CDR3 sequence (DNA): TGTGCCATCAGCCCTCGACCGGTAGGCACAGATACGCAGTATTTT. This codes for CAISPRPVGTDTQYF.

The table lists this clonotype with a few counts. The chain carries TRBV18 and TRBJ2-3; a weak D match, TRBD1 (6 bases). Germline assignment: CDR1 KGHSH and CDR2 LQKENI. This CDR3 contains 15 residues. V was clipped by 2 bases and J by 3 bases, with 12 bases between them. CDR3 nucleotide sequence: TGTGCCAGCTCACCAGGGATGGGGGCGACAGATACGCAGTATTTT. Translating gives CASSPGMGATDTQYF. The entire variable domain, with the rest obtained from reference TRBV18 and TRBJ2-3, is as follows: NAGVMQNPRHLVRRRGQEARLRCSPMKGHSHVYWYRQLPEEGLKFMVYLQKENIIDESGMPKERFSAEFPKEGPSILRIQQVVRGDSAAYFCASSPGMGATDTQYFGPGTRLTVL.

This clonotype was observed a few times. The chain has TRBV7-2 and TRBJ2-1, with D perhaps matching TRBD1 (5 bases). V was clipped by 4 bases and J by 10 bases, with 14 bases between them. The CDR3 sequence is 13 residues long. Germline CDR1 SGHTA, CDR2 FQGNSA. The DNA of the CDR3 is TGTGCCAGCAGCTCCGGAAAGGGGCTAGAGCAGTTCTTC. Its protein product is CASSSGKGLEQFF.

The CDR3 DNA is TGTGCCAGCGGTTACAGCCGCACAGATACGCAGTATTTT. It encodes CASGYSRTDTQYF. The chain joins TRBV2 to TRBJ2-3; D gene unclear. CDR3 length: 13 residues. Germline CDR1 SNHLY, CDR2 FYNNEI. With 8 bases removed from V and 1 base from J, the gap between germline ends came to 10 bases.

CDR3 sequence: CASSLRGTETQYF. CDR3 nucleotide sequence: TGTGCCAGCAGTTTACGGGGTACAGAGACCCAGTACTTC. The chain combines TRBV27 with TRBJ2-5; perhaps TRBD2 as D (5 bases). The germline CDR1 and CDR2 sequences are MNHEY and SMNVEV (reference sequence). The CDR3 totals 13 residues. V shed 2 bases and J shed 4 bases, with 8 bases lying between them.

The table lists this clonotype with many counts. The chain carries TRBV6-2 or TRBV6-3 and TRBJ2-5; D is possibly TRBD2 (5 bases). The CDR3 sequence is 12 residues long. Germline CDR1 reads MNHEY; CDR2 reads SVGEGT. The ends were cut back, 4 bases at V and 7 bases at J, with 10 bases in the middle. The CDR3 here is CASSLAAGTQYF. CDR3 coding DNA: TGTGCCAGCAGTTTGGCCGCGGGGACCCAGTACTTC.

This clonotype showed up many times. This chain uses TRBV11-3 with TRBJ1-2; D possibly corresponds to TRBD1 (6 bases). V was cut by 7 bases and J by 7 bases, with 16 bases left in between. The CDR3 spans 13 residues. Looked up from germline, CDR1 is SGHNT and CDR2 is YENEEA. CDR3 loop: CASIRTGGRGYTF. The CDR3, as DNA: TGTGCCAGCATCCGTACCGGGGGCCGTGGCTACACCTTC.

This clonotype occurred many times. The chain has TRBV7-2 and TRBJ1-1; D might be TRBD1 (6 bases). The germline V and J ends were trimmed by 5 bases and 7 bases, with 14 bases remaining between them. This CDR3 has 13 residues. Germline values: CDR1 SGHTA, CDR2 FQGNSA. In DNA, the CDR3 is TGTGCCAGCAGCCCTATAAGGGGGAGTGAAGCTTTCTTT. This codes for CASSPIRGSEAFF. Variable domain in full (rest from reference TRBV7-2 and TRBJ1-1): GAGVSQSPSNKVTEKGKDVELRCDPISGHTALYWYRQSLGQGLEFLIYFQGNSAPDKSGLPSDRFSAERTGGSVSTLTIQRTQQEDSAVYLCASSPIRGSEAFFGQGTRLTVV.